This TCR beta chain was sequenced during a study of cytomegalovirus exposure and HLA in healthy donors. Study information: Inside one of the first data releases sat about 85 million unique TCRs taken from HLA-typed donors.

Overall study results and limits: Later analysis placed DRB1 highest and HLA-C lowest in TCR association rates, which differed by HLA locus.

Donors had nominal health at sampling but likely had unrecorded immune exposures. As concerns this clone: Its cognate antigen is unknown.

The CDR3 runs to 14 residues. V lost 4 bases and J lost 2, with 11 bases in between. Germline CDR1 MNHEY, CDR2 SVGAGI. PCR amplification relied on 60 Vbeta primers (plus 13 Jbeta primers). Methods used by the authors: Tens of millions of unique TCR beta chains, some 9.9 million shared, were counted in a later analysis. The repertoire was sequenced with immunoSEQ multiplex PCR; TCRdb's copy has only in-frame clones and lacks some. Clone size and the V and J calls come from that table; the DNA yielded D and trimming. The repertoire consists of about 62,000 clones, with about 77% occurring once and the leading ten covering about 9.6%.

Sample: PBMCs. The source is a man aged 40-49 years in good health and CMV-seronegative. The chain recombines TRBV6-5 with TRBJ1-2; no firm D call. The CDR3 region is CASSSGKTNYGYTF. The DNA for the CDR3 is TGTGCCAGCAGTTCCGGGAAGACGAACTATGGCTACACCTTC.